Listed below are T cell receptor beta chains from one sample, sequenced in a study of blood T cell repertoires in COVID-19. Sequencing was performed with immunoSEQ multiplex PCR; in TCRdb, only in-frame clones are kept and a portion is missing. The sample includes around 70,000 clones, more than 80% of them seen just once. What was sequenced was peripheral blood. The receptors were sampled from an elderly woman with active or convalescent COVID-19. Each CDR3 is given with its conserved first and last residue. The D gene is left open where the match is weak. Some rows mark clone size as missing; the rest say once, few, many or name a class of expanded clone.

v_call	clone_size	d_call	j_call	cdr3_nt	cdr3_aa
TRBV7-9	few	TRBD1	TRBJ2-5	TGTGCCAGCAGCCAGGGTTCGGGACAGTCGGAGACCCAGTACTTC	CASSQGSGQSETQYF
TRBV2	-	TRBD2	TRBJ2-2	TGTGCCAGCAGAATAGCGGGGCCCGGGGAGCTGTTTTTT	CASRIAGPGELFF
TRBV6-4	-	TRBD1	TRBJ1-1	TGTGCCAGCAGAACGGACAGGGGTAACACTGAAGCTTTCTTT	CASRTDRGNTEAFF
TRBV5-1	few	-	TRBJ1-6	TGCGCCAGCAGCTTGGGACAGGACAATTCACCCCTCCACTTT	CASSLGQDNSPLHF
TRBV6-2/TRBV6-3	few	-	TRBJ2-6	TGTGCCAGCAGTTATCTTCCCGACAAGGTTGTAAGCTCTGGGGCCAACGTCCTGACTTTC	CASSYLPDKVVSSGANVLTF
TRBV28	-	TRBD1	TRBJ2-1	TGTGCCAGCAGTCCCCCAGGACAGGGGCCGCCGAAGCAGTTCTTC	CASSPPGQGPPKQFF
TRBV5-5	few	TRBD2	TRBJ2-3	TGTGCCAGCAGCTTAAGGCTAGCGGGACCCACAGATACGCAGTATTTT	CASSLRLAGPTDTQYF
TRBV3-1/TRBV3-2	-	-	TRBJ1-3	TGTGCCAGCAGCCAAGTTGCCGGGGTTGGAAACACCATATATTTT	CASSQVAGVGNTIYF
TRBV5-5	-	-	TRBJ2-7	TGTGCCAGCAGCTTGTCCGGCTACGAGCAGTACTTC	CASSLSGYEQYF
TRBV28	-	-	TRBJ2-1	TGTGCCAGCAGTGCTACAACAGGTACCTCCTACAATGAGCAGTTCTTC	CASSATTGTSYNEQFF
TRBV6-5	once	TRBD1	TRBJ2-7	TGTGCCGTGACAGGGAACTCCTACGAGCAGTACTTC	CAVTGNSYEQYF
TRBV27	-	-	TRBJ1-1	TGTGCCAGCAGAGATACAGGGTGGCCTGAAGCTTTCTTT	CASRDTGWPEAFF
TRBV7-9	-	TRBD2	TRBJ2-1	TGTGCCAGCAGCTTAGAACTAGCGGGACTAGAGCAGTTCTTC	CASSLELAGLEQFF
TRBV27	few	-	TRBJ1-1	TGTGCCAGCAGTTTAAAGGGGTTGAACACTGAAGCTTTCTTT	CASSLKGLNTEAFF
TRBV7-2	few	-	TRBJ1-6	TGTGCCAGCAGCCCCAGCTCCTATAATTCACCCCTCCACTTT	CASSPSSYNSPLHF
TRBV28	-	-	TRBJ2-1	TGTGCCAGTCGACTCTGGTATGAGCAGTTCTTC	CASRLWYEQFF
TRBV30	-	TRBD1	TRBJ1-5	TGTGCCTGCGGGACAGGGGTAACGAGCAATCAGCCCCAGCATTTT	CACGTGVTSNQPQHF
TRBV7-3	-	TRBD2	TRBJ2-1	TGTGCCAGCAGCTTAACGAGCGGGGGGCTTTACAATGAGCAGTTCTTC	CASSLTSGGLYNEQFF
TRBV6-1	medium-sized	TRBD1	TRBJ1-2	TGTGCCAGCAGTGAAGGACAGGGGGCGAGGGGCTACACCTTC	CASSEGQGARGYTF
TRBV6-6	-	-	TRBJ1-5	TGTGCCAGCAGTTCCGGCCAGGGTGGTTGGGATCAGCCCCAGCATTTT	CASSSGQGGWDQPQHF
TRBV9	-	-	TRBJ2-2	TGTGCCAGCAGCGAGCCTCTATTGGACACCGGGGAGCTGTTTTTT	CASSEPLLDTGELFF
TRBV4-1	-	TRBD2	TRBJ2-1	TGCGCCAGCAGCCAATTAGCGGGGGGACTCTCAACATACAATGAGCAGTTCTTC	CASSQLAGGLSTYNEQFF
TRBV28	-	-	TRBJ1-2	TGTGCCAGCAGAACTCCCCTCTCTGGCTACACCTTC	CASRTPLSGYTF
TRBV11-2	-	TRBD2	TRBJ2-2	TGTGCCAGCCGTTCTAGCGGCAGATACACCGGGGAGCTGTTTTTT	CASRSSGRYTGELFF
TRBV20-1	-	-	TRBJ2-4	TGCAGCTCTCCGCGGGGTAACATTCAGTACTTC	CSSPRGNIQYF
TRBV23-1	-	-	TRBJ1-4	TGCGCCAGCAGTCCAAGGCCGGGTCGTCCTGAAAAACTGTTTTTT	CASSPRPGRPEKLFF
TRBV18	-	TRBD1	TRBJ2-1	TGTGCCAGCTCAACCGGGACAGGGAACAATGAGCAGTTCTTC	CASSTGTGNNEQFF
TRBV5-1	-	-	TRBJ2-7	TGCGCCAGCAGCGTAAGACAGGGAGGAGTCCACGAGCAGTACTTC	CASSVRQGGVHEQYF
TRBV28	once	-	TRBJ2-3	TGTGCCAGCGCGACTCCAGATACGCAGTATTTT	CASATPDTQYF
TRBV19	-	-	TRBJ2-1	TGTGCCGCGGGGGCAGGACGCCGGACGGAGCAGTTCTTC	CAAGAGRRTEQFF
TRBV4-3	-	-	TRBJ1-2	TGCGCCAGCAGCCAAGCGACGGGATCGAACTATGGCTACACCTTC	CASSQATGSNYGYTF
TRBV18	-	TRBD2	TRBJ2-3	TGTGCCAGCTCTCCCCTAGCGGGGGGGCCGGTAGATACGCAGTATTTT	CASSPLAGGPVDTQYF
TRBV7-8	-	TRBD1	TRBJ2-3	TGTGCCAGCAGCAACAGACGGGACAGGGTCGATACGCAGTATTTT	CASSNRRDRVDTQYF
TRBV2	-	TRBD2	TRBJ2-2	TGTGCCAGCAGTGCGGAGCGGGGGGTTGGCGGGGAGCTGTTTTTT	CASSAERGVGGELFF
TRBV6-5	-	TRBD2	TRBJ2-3	TGTGCCAGCAGTTACGGCGGGAGGGCCCATGATACGCAGTATTTT	CASSYGGRAHDTQYF
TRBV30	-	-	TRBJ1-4	TGTGCCTGGAGGGGAGGGGGAGTAGGTGAAAAACTGTTTTTT	CAWRGGGVGEKLFF
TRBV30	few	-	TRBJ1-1	TGTGCCTGGAACCCTAGACAGCCGAACACTGAAGCTTTCTTT	CAWNPRQPNTEAFF
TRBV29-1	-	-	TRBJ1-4	TGCAGCGTCGAACAGGGTCAGACGGGAAAACTGTTTTTT	CSVEQGQTGKLFF
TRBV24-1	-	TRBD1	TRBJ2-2	TGTGCCACCAGTGATTCCAGGGGGCGAGGGACCCAGAACACCGGGGAGCTGTTTTTT	CATSDSRGRGTQNTGELFF
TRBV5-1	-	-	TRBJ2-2	TGCGCCAGCAGCCAGGGGACGAAGAACACCGGGGAGCTGTTTTTT	CASSQGTKNTGELFF
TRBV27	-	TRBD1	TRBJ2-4	TGTGCCAGCGGAGCGCCGGGACAGGGGACTAAAAACATTCAGTACTTC	CASGAPGQGTKNIQYF
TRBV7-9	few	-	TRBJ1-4	TGTGCCAGCAGCCCCAGCGGGGCGTTCGAGCTGTTTTTT	CASSPSGAFELFF
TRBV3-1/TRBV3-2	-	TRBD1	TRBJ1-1	TGTGCCAGCAGCCCTTTCGGACAGGGGGCCCCGGGGAGCACTGAAGCTTTCTTT	CASSPFGQGAPGSTEAFF
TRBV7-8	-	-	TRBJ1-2	TGTGCCAGCAGCCCACTAGGCAGGAACCTCTATGGCTACACCTTC	CASSPLGRNLYGYTF
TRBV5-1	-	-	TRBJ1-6	TGCGCCAGCAGCCCGGGACAAATTTTTTCACCCCTCCACTTT	CASSPGQIFSPLHF
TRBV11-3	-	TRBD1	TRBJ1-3	TGTGCCAGCAGCTGGACCCAGGGGGCTGGAAACACCATATATTTT	CASSWTQGAGNTIYF
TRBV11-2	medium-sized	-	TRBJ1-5	TGTGCCAGCAGCAACTTAGGGGTAGGACAGCCCCAGCATTTT	CASSNLGVGQPQHF
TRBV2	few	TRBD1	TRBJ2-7	TGTGCCAGCAGGGTATGGGGACAGGGGGCTAACGAGCAGTACTTC	CASRVWGQGANEQYF
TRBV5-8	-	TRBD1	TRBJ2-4	TGTGCCAGCAGCTTGGCGTTTTGGGACAGTAAAAACATTCAGTACTTC	CASSLAFWDSKNIQYF